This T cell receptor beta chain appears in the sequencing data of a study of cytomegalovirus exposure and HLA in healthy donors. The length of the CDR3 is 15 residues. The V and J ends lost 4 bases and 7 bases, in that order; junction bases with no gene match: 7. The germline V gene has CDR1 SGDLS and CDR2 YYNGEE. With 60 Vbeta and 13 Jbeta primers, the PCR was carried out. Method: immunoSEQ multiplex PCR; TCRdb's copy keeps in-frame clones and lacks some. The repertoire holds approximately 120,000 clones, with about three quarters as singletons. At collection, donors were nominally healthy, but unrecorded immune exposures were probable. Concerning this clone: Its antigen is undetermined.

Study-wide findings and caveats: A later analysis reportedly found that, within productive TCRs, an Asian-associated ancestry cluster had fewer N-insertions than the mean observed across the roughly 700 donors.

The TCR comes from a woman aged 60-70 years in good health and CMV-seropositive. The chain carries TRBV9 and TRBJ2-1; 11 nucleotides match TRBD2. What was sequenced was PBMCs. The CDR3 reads CASSRRGLAVNEQFF. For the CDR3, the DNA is TGTGCCAGCAGCAGAAGGGGACTAGCGGTGAATGAGCAGTTCTTC.